The clone carrying this T cell receptor (beta chain) was seen at least ten times. The target antigen is unknown. The data were taken from a study of T cells in Graves' hyperthyroidism and ophthalmopathy. This CDR3 comprises 16 residues. J lost 5 bases, V lost 5 bases, and 3 bases had no gene match. Per germline, CDR1 SEHNR and CDR2 FQNEAQ (reference sequence). Authors of the study amplified TCR beta CDR3 regions from RNA transcripts. During a first-round RT-PCR of the TCR CDR3, the HTBI primer set was used. TCRdb itself ran the multiplex PCR reads through MiXCR, one entry per CDR3 protein. The data contain about 400,000 distinct CDR3 sequences, over 12% of them seen just once; the ten biggest clones take up around 28%. Active moderate-to-severe ophthalmopathy, Clinical Activity Score at least 3, NOSPECS at least 4, under 3 months' duration. The study's findings and limits: In blood, most of the thyroid clonotypes expanded above 0.001 were also present.

The receptor was isolated from a man aged 45-65 years with Graves' ophthalmopathy. The chain is built from TRBV7-9 and TRBJ2-1; 16 bases are a match to TRBD2. Sequencing used blood. Here the CDR3 reads CASSPGTSGRDNEQFF. Written as DNA, the CDR3 is TGTGCCAGCAGCCCTGGGACTAGCGGGAGGGACAATGAGCAGTTCTTC.